Listed below are T cell receptor beta chains from one sample, sequenced in a study of blood T cell repertoires in COVID-19. Libraries were prepared by immunoSEQ multiplex PCR; TCRdb keeps only in-frame clonotypes and omits some of them. The sample has just over 50,000 clones, around 83% seen once. The sample consisted of peripheral blood. These receptors originate from a man of 80 years or more with active COVID-19. Both conserved end residues are part of each CDR3. D genes are given only for firm matches. Only some rows state a clone size, as once, few, many or a class for expanded clones.

j_call | v_call | d_call | clone_size | cdr3_nt | cdr3_aa
TRBJ1-3 | TRBV5-5 | NA | NA | TGTGCCAGCAGCTTGGTGAGGGGAGGGAACACCATATATTTT | CASSLVRGGNTIYF
TRBJ2-3 | TRBV24-1 | TRBD2 | NA | TGTGCCAGCGCGGGAGAATCCACAGATACGCAGTATTTT | CASAGESTDTQYF
TRBJ1-1 | TRBV19 | NA | NA | TGTGCCAGTACCCCGAAGCCGGGCACTGAAGCTTTCTTT | CASTPKPGTEAFF
TRBJ1-4 | TRBV2 | TRBD1 | NA | TGTGCCAGTGGCACCGGGGGACAGGTGGCGGAAAAACTGTTTTTT | CASGTGGQVAEKLFF
TRBJ2-7 | TRBV5-6 | TRBD2 | NA | TGTGCCAGCAGCTTGCGGGCTAGCGGGATCTACGAGCAGTACTTC | CASSLRASGIYEQYF
TRBJ2-7 | TRBV6-5 | NA | NA | TGTGCCACCAGATTATCTTACGAGCAGTACTTC | CATRLSYEQYF
TRBJ2-5 | TRBV3-1/TRBV3-2 | TRBD2 | NA | TGTGCCAGCAGCAGACTAGCGGGATTTTCAGAGACCCAGTACTTC | CASSRLAGFSETQYF
TRBJ1-1 | TRBV7-9 | NA | NA | TGTGCCAGCAGCTTACAGGGGTCGTACACTGAAGCTTTCTTT | CASSLQGSYTEAFF
TRBJ2-3 | TRBV25-1 | NA | NA | TGTGCCAGCAGTGACAGGGTTGGGGCAGATACGCAGTATTTT | CASSDRVGADTQYF
TRBJ2-3 | TRBV27 | TRBD2 | NA | TGTGCCAGCAGTTTAGGGGGAGGGCCGAGCACAGATACGCAGTATTTT | CASSLGGGPSTDTQYF
TRBJ2-1 | TRBV9 | TRBD2 | NA | TGTGCCAGCACCCCCGGCATAGCGGGAGGGAATGAGCAGTTCTTC | CASTPGIAGGNEQFF
TRBJ1-2 | TRBV6-2/TRBV6-3 | NA | NA | TGTGCCAGCAGTTACTCGACAGCAGTCTATGGCTACACCTTC | CASSYSTAVYGYTF
TRBJ1-5 | TRBV3-1/TRBV3-2 | TRBD1 | NA | TGTGCCAGCAGTCTTGGGACAGGCAATCAGCCCCAGCATTTT | CASSLGTGNQPQHF
TRBJ1-1 | TRBV6-2/TRBV6-3 | TRBD1 | few | TGTGCCAGCAGTTACCCGACAGGGGGCACGAACACTGAAGCTTTCTTT | CASSYPTGGTNTEAFF
TRBJ2-3 | TRBV5-1 | NA | NA | TGCGCCAGCAGCTTTTCTACCTACAGCACAGATACGCAGTATTTT | CASSFSTYSTDTQYF
TRBJ2-3 | TRBV11-2 | TRBD1 | NA | TGTGCCAGCAGCCCAGGGGGGACAGGGGAGCAGTATTTT | CASSPGGTGEQYF
TRBJ1-3 | TRBV15 | TRBD1 | NA | TGTGCCACCAGCAGTCGGGACAGATTTTCCTCTGGAAACACCATATATTTT | CATSSRDRFSSGNTIYF
TRBJ1-3 | TRBV6-5 | TRBD1 | NA | TGTGCCAGCAGTAGACAGGGGGCGACTGGAAACACCATATATTTT | CASSRQGATGNTIYF
TRBJ2-3 | TRBV20-1 | NA | NA | TGCAGTGCAACACTAGAGGATACGCAGTATTTT | CSATLEDTQYF
TRBJ2-1 | TRBV7-9 | TRBD1 | NA | TGTGCCAGCTACCCAGGGGGACAGGGAATCAACAATGAGCAGTTCTTC | CASYPGGQGINNEQFF
TRBJ2-3 | TRBV10-3 | NA | NA | TGTGCCATCGAGAGCGGAGACACAGATACGCAGTATTTT | CAIESGDTDTQYF
TRBJ2-3 | TRBV4-2 | TRBD2 | NA | TGTGCCAGCAGCCAAGATCCCGCGGGGGTAGATACGCAGTATTTT | CASSQDPAGVDTQYF
TRBJ2-7 | TRBV25-1 | NA | NA | TGTGCCAGCACCTTGCCCGGCGGCCGGGAGCAGTACTTC | CASTLPGGREQYF
TRBJ1-1 | TRBV28 | NA | NA | TGTGCCCTCATGCGGACGGGAAACAAACTGAACACTGAAGCTTTCTTT | CALMRTGNKLNTEAFF
TRBJ1-2 | TRBV6-2/TRBV6-3 | NA | NA | TGTGCCAGCAGTTACTCGAATCGGGGATTTGGGTATGGCTACACCTTC | CASSYSNRGFGYGYTF
TRBJ1-5 | TRBV27 | NA | NA | TGTGCCAGCAGTTTAGCAGGGAACAATCAGCCCCAGCATTTT | CASSLAGNNQPQHF
TRBJ2-2 | TRBV7-3 | TRBD1 | NA | TGTGCCAGCAGCGGGACAGGGGGCACCGGGGAGCTGTTTTTT | CASSGTGGTGELFF
TRBJ2-3 | TRBV7-2 | NA | NA | TGTGCCAGCAGCCTCCGTAGGGGCGGCACCACAGATACGCAGTATTTT | CASSLRRGGTTDTQYF
TRBJ2-1 | TRBV10-1 | TRBD2 | NA | TGCGCCAACAAGGGACTAGCGGAATACAATGAGCAGTTCTTC | CANKGLAEYNEQFF
TRBJ2-3 | TRBV28 | TRBD1 | NA | TGTGCCATCCAATACACCGGGACAGGGTTAGATACGCAGTATTTT | CAIQYTGTGLDTQYF
TRBJ2-1 | TRBV6-5 | TRBD2 | NA | TGTGCCAGCGCAACGGGAGGGCCGAGGAATGAGCAGTTCTTC | CASATGGPRNEQFF
TRBJ2-3 | TRBV10-2 | TRBD2 | NA | TGCGCCAGCACGGCGGGAGGGCCGGCGTTGTTGTTCACAGATACGCAGTATTTT | CASTAGGPALLFTDTQYF
TRBJ2-3 | TRBV5-1 | TRBD2 | NA | TGCGCCAGCAGTTCGGGACTAGCGGGAGGGATTAGCACAGATACGCAGTATTTT | CASSSGLAGGISTDTQYF
TRBJ2-1 | TRBV7-3 | TRBD2 | NA | TGTGCCAGCAGCCCGGGACTAGCGGCCTACAATGAGCAGTTCTTC | CASSPGLAAYNEQFF
TRBJ2-1 | TRBV21-1 | NA | NA | TGTGCCAGCAGCAAACGGAGCGGGGAACCCCTTTACAATGAGCAGTTCTTC | CASSKRSGEPLYNEQFF
TRBJ1-2 | TRBV28 | TRBD1 | NA | TGTGCCAGCAGTTTATTGGCGGGACAGGGTAAAAGCGGCTACACCTTC | CASSLLAGQGKSGYTF
TRBJ2-1 | TRBV28 | TRBD2 | NA | TGTGCCAGCGGAAAGCTAGCGGGAGGGCCCTCGGATGAGCAGTTCTTC | CASGKLAGGPSDEQFF
TRBJ2-7 | TRBV30 | TRBD2 | NA | TGTGCCTGGAGGACTAGCGGAAACTACGAGCAGTACTTC | CAWRTSGNYEQYF
TRBJ2-1 | TRBV3-1/TRBV3-2 | TRBD2 | NA | TGTGCCAGCAGCCAAGAAGAAAGGGGAGGGCCATTCTTC | CASSQEERGGPFF
TRBJ2-2 | TRBV28 | NA | NA | TGTGCCAGCAGTTTTAACACGAACACCGGGGAGCTGTTTTTT | CASSFNTNTGELFF
TRBJ2-5 | TRBV5-4 | TRBD2 | NA | TGTGCCAGCAGCCTGCTGACTAGCGGGAGGGCCCAAGAGACCCAGTACTTC | CASSLLTSGRAQETQYF